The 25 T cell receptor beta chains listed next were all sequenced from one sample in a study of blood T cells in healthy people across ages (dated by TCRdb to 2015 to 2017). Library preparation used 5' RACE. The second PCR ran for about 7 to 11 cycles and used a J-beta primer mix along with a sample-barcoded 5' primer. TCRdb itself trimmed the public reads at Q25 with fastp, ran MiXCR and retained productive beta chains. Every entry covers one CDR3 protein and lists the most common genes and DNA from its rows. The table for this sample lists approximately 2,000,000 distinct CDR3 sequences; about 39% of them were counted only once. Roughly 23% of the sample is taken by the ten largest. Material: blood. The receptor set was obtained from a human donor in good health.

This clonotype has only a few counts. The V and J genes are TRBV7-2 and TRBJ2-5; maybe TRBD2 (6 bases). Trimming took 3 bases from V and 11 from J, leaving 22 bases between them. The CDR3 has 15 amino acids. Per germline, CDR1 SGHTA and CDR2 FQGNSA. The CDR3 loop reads CASSLGLQGGTRQYF. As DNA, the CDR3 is TGTGCCAGCAGCTTGGGTCTCCAGGGAGGAACGAGGCAGTACTTC.

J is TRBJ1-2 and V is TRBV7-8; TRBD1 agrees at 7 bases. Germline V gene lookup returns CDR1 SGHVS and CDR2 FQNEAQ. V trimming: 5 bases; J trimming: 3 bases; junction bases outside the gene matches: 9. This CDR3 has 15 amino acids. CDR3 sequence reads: CASSTRDSTYYGYTF. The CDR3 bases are TGTGCCAGCAGCACCCGGGACAGTACCTACTATGGCTACACCTTC.

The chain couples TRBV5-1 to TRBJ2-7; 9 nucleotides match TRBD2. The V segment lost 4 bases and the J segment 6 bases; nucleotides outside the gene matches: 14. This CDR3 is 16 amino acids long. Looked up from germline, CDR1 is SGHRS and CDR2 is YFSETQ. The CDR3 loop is CASSLGSGLALREQYF. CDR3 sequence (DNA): TGCGCCAGCAGCCTGGGGTCGGGACTAGCTCTCCGCGAGCAGTACTTC. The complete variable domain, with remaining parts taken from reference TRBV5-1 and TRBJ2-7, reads KAGVTQTPRYLIKTRGQQVTLSCSPISGHRSVSWYQQTPGQGLQFLFEYFSETQRNKGNFPGRFSGRQFSNSRSEMNVSTLELGDSALYLCASSLGSGLALREQYFGPGTRLTVT.

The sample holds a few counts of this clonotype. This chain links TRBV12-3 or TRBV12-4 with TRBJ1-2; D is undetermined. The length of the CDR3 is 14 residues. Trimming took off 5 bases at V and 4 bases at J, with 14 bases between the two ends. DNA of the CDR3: TGTGCCAGCAGTCCTCGGGGAAACATCTATGGCTACACCTTC. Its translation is CASSPRGNIYGYTF.

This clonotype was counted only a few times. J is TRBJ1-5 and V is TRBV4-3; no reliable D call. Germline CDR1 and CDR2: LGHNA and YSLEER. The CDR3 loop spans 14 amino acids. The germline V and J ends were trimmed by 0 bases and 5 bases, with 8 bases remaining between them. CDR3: CASSQERAYQPQHF. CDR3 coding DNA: TGCGCCAGCAGCCAAGAAAGGGCGTATCAGCCCCAGCATTTT.

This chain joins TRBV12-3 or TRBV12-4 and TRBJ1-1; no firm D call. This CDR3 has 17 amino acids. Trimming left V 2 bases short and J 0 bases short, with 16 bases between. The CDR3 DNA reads TGTGCCAGCAGTTTAAGTTTTTGGGCGGAGATGAACACTGAAGCTTTCTTT. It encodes CASSLSFWAEMNTEAFF.

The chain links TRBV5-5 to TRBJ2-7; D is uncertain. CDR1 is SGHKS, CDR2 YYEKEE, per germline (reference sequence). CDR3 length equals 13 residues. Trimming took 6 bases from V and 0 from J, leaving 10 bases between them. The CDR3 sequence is CASNLLGSYEQYF. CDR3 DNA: TGTGCCAGCAACTTACTGGGCTCCTACGAGCAGTACTTC.

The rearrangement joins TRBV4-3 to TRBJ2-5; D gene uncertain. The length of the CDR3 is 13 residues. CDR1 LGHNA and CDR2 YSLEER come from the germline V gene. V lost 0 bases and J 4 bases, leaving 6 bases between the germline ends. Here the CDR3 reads CASSQDFAETQYF. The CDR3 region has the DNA TGCGCCAGCAGCCAAGATTTTGCAGAGACCCAGTACTTC.

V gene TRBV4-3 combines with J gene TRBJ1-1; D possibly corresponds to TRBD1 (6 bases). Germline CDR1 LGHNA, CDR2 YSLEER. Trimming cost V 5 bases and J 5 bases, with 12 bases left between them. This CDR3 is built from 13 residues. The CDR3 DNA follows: TGCGCCAGCAGCTCTGAGGGGGAAACTGAAGCTTTCTTT. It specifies CASSSEGETEAFF.

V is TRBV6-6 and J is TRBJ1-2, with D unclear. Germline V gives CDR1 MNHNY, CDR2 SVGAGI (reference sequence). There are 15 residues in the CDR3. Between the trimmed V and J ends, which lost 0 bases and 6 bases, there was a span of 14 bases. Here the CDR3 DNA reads TGTGCCAGCAGTTACTCTTCCAGGTTGTATGATGGCTACACCTTC. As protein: CASSYSSRLYDGYTF.

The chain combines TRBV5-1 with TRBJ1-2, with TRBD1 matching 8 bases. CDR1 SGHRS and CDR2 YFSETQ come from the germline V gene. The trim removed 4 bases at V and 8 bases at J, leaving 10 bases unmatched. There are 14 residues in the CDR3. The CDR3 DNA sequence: TGCGCCAGCAGCCCACCGAGACAGGGGTTCGGCTACACCTTC. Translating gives CASSPPRQGFGYTF.

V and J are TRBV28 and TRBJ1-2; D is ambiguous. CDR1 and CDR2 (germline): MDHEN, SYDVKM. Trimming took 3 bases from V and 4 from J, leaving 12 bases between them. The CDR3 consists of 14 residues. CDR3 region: CASSFPLRVYGYTF. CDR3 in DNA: TGTGCCAGCAGTTTTCCCCTCCGCGTCTATGGCTACACCTTC.

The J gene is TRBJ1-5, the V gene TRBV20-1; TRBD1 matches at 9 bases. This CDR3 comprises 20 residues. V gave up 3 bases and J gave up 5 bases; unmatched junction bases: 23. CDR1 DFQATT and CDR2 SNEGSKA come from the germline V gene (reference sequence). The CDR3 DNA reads TGCAGTGCTAGCATGGAACAGGGGGCCTGGGGGTTATTGAGATATCAGCCCCAGCATTTT. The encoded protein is CSASMEQGAWGLLRYQPQHF.

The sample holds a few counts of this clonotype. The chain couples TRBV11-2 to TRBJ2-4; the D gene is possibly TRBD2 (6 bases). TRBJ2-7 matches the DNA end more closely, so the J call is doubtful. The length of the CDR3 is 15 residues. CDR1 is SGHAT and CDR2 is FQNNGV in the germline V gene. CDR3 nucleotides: TGTGCCAGCAGCTTATTTGGCGGGGAGACCTACGAGCAGTACTTC. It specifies CASSLFGGETYEQYF.

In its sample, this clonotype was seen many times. The CDR3 DNA reads as TGCAGTGCAAACCGACCCCAACAGGGGATATACGAGCAGTACTTC. This encodes CSANRPQQGIYEQYF. This chain links TRBV20-1 with TRBJ2-7, with 7 nucleotides matching TRBD1. V trimming: 6 bases; J trimming: 4 bases; junction bases outside the gene matches: 15. From germline, CDR1 is DFQATT and CDR2 SNEGSKA (reference sequence). The CDR3 spans 15 residues.

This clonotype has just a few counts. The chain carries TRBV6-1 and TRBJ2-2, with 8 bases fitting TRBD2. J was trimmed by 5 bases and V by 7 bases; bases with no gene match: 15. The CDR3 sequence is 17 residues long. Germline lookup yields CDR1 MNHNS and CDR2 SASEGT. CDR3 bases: TGTGCCAGCAAATTTAAAGCGGGGGTGCGTAGGACCGGGGAGCTGTTTTTT. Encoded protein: CASKFKAGVRRTGELFF.

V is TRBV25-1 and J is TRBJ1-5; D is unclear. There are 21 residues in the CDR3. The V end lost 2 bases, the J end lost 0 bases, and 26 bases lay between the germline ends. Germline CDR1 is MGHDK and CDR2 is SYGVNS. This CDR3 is CASSEENPPGGQGFSNQPQHF. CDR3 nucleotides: TGTGCCAGCAGTGAAGAAAATCCCCCGGGAGGGCAAGGTTTTAGCAATCAGCCCCAGCATTTT.

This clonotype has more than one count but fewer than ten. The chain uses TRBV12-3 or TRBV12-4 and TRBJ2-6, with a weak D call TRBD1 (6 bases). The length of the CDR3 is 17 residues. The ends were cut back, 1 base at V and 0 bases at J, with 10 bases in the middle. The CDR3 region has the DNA TGTGCCAGCAGTTTAGACAGGGCACGCTCTGGGGCCAACGTCCTGACTTTC. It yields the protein CASSLDRARSGANVLTF.

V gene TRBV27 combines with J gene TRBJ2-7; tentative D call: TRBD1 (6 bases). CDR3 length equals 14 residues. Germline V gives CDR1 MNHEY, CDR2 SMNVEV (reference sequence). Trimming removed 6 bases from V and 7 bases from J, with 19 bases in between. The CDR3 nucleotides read TGTGCCAGCAGCGACCTCAGGGGCTCGGGAGAGCAGTACTTC. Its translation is CASSDLRGSGEQYF.

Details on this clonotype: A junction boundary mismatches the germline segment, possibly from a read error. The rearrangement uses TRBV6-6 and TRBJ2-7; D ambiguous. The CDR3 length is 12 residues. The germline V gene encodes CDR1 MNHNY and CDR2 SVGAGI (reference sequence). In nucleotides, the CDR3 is TGTGCCAGCAGTTTCGGTTCCTCCGAGCAGTACTTC. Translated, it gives CASSFGSSEQYF.

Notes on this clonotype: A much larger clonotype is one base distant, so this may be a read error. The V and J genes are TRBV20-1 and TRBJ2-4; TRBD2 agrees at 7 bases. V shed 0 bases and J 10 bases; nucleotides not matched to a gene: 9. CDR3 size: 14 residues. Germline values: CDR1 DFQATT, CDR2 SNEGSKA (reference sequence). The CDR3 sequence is CSARDGWGGRIQYF. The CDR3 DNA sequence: TGCAGTGCTAGAGATGGATGGGGGGGAAGGATTCAGTACTTC.

The CDR3 sequence is CASSPWREGHTEAFF. The CDR3, as DNA: TGTGCCAGCAGCCCCTGGAGGGAAGGGCACACTGAAGCTTTCTTT. This chain uses TRBV7-9 with TRBJ1-1; D ambiguous. Germline values: CDR1 SEHNR, CDR2 FQNEAQ (reference sequence). This CDR3 region has 15 residues. V gave up 5 bases and J gave up 3 bases, with 16 bases separating them. Full variable domain (rest looked up from reference TRBV7-9 and TRBJ1-1): DTGVSQNPRHKITKRGQNVTFRCDPISEHNRLYWYRQTLGQGPEFLTYFQNEAQLEKSRLLSDRFSAERPKGSFSTLEIQRTEQGDSAMYLCASSPWREGHTEAFFGQGTRLTVV.

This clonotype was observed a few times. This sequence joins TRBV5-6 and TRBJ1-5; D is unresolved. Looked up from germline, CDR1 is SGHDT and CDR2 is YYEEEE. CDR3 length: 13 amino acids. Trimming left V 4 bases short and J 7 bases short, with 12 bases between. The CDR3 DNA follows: TGTGCCAGCAGCGGATCTCCCGGGCAGCCCCAGCATTTT. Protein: CASSGSPGQPQHF.

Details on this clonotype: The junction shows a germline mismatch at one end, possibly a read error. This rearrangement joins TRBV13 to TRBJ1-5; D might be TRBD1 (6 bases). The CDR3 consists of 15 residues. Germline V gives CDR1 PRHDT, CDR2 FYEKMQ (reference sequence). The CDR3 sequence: CATSPYREGNQPQHF. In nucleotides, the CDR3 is TGTGCCACCAGCCCTTACAGGGAAGGCAATCAGCCCCAGCATTTT.

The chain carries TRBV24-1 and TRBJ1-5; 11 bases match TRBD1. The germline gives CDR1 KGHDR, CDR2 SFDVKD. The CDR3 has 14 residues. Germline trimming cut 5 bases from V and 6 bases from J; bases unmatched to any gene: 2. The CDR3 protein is CATSGGTGGQPQHF. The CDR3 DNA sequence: TGTGCCACCAGTGGGGGGACAGGGGGTCAGCCCCAGCATTTT.